The clone carrying this T cell receptor beta chain was picked up a small number of times. Antigen unknown. The CDR3 sequence is 14 residues long. Trimming shortened V by 1 base and J by 2 bases, and 8 bases separated the two germline ends. Germline loops: CDR1 SSHAT, CDR2 FNYEAQ (reference sequence). The record originates from a study of beta chain features in type 1 diabetes. Across the study: Cell yields, gender and age were similar in healthy donors and patients. Sorted cells numbering around 110,000,000 were examined across all samples.

Investigators reverse transcribed all isolated RNA, so they sequenced expressed TCRB transcripts. Generated by immunoSEQ multiplex PCR, the TCRdb table keeps only in-frame clones and is missing some. The profile shows 620,000 or so clones, around 16% of them singletons. Study findings and constraints: The study found fewer insertions and more deletions at VDJ junctions in type 1 diabetes patients.

Per donor, one heparinised blood draw averaged around 0.12 L. The sequencing input was naive CD4+ T cells from blood. V is TRBV7-7 and J is TRBJ2-5, with no clear D. This TCR was recovered from a man younger than 35 in good health. CDR3 protein: CASSLVLGQETQYF. CDR3 nucleotide sequence: TGTGCCAGCAGCTTAGTTTTAGGGCAAGAGACCCAGTACTTC.